This passage covers 20 T cell receptor beta chains from one sample sequenced in a study of shared clonotypes between healthy human individuals (dated by TCRdb to the early 2020s). Library prep was done by the immunoSEQ multiplex PCR assay. In its TCRdb copy, this immuneACCESS table keeps in-frame sequences only and misses some clones. Where compared with another copy, unresolved V genes explain less than half of these, and the others have no known cause. In this sample the table shows fewer than 600,000 clones, 70% to 80% of which occur a single time. The ten largest clones represent approximately 13% of the sample. What was sequenced was PBMCs. These TCRs come from a woman in her 40s in good health. Some clones in this sample may be carry-over from other donors' samples.

The chain employs TRBV7-2 and TRBJ2-1; no definite D call. Deletions cut 2 bases from V and 9 bases from J, with 8 bases between. The CDR3 contains 12 residues. The germline CDR1 and CDR2 sequences are SGHTA and FQGNSA. The CDR3 region is CASSLPRLEQFF. The CDR3, as DNA: TGTGCCAGCAGCTTACCGCGTCTTGAGCAGTTCTTC.

Comment on this clone: This sequence may be a read error, since a much larger clone differs from it by one base. This sequence joins TRBV10-1 and TRBJ1-6; D ambiguous. The V and J ends lost 5 bases and 12 bases respectively, with 14 bases between them. Germline CDR1 reads WNHNN; CDR2 reads SYGVQD (reference sequence). The CDR3 loop spans 13 amino acids. CDR3 amino acids: CASSYTDRGPLHF. CDR3 nucleotides: TGCGCCAGCAGTTACACTGACCGTGGACCCCTCCACTTT.

The chain carries TRBV11-2 and TRBJ2-1; 10 bases agree with TRBD2. V shed 9 bases and J 4 bases; nucleotides not matched to a gene: 3. This CDR3 has 13 residues. Germline V gives CDR1 SGHAT, CDR2 FQNNGV. The CDR3 nucleotides read TGTGCCAGTAGCGGGAGGCGGTACAATGAGCAGTTCTTC. Encoded protein: CASSGRRYNEQFF. Full variable domain (rest looked up from reference TRBV11-2 and TRBJ2-1): EAGVAQSPRYKIIEKRQSVAFWCNPISGHATLYWYQQILGQGPKLLIQFQNNGVVDDSQLPKDRFSAERLKGVDSTLKIQPAKLEDSAVYLCASSGRRYNEQFFGPGTRLTVL.

The chain combines TRBV10-3 with TRBJ1-2, with D unclear. CDR1 is ENHRY, CDR2 SYGVKD, per germline. This CDR3 is 16 amino acids long. The V end was cut by 7 bases, the J end by 0 bases, with 18 bases between. CDR3: CAITAGVVAPNYGYTF. The DNA of the CDR3 is TGTGCCATCACCGCCGGGGTAGTCGCTCCTAACTATGGCTACACCTTC.

This clone has more than one count but fewer than ten. Other DNA sequences from this sample encode an identical CDR3 as well. This chain connects TRBV4-3 to TRBJ2-3; D is uncertain. V lost 1 base, J lost 3 bases, and 5 bases lay in between. The germline CDR1 and CDR2 sequences are LGHNA and YSLEER. The CDR3 contains 13 residues. The CDR3 here is CASSQGSTDTQYF. In DNA form, the CDR3 reads TGCGCCAGCAGCCAAGGGTCGACAGATACGCAGTATTTT.

The J gene is TRBJ2-3, the V gene TRBV4-3; 11 bases are a match to TRBD2. Germline CDR1 LGHNA, CDR2 YSLEER. V trimming: 4 bases; J trimming: 0 bases; junction bases outside the gene matches: 6. The CDR3 contains 17 residues. The CDR3 region is CASSRGTSGTSTDTQYF. DNA for the CDR3: TGCGCCAGCAGCCGGGGGACTAGCGGAACTAGCACAGATACGCAGTATTTT.

Remarks on this clone: This could be a read error, since a much larger clone is one nucleotide away. This chain links TRBV4-2 with TRBJ1-2; 12 nucleotides align to TRBD1. From germline, CDR1 is LGHNA and CDR2 YNFKEQ. The CDR3 length is 17 residues. In nucleotides, the CDR3 is TGTGCCAGCAGCCAAGAAACCGGGACAGGGGGCGGGAATGGCTACATCTTC. It is translated as CASSQETGTGGGNGYIF.

The V gene is TRBV28, the J gene TRBJ1-6; D perhaps matches TRBD1 (5 bases). The CDR3 has 14 residues. Deletions cut 6 bases from V and 7 bases from J, with 13 bases between. Per the germline V gene, CDR1 is MDHEN and CDR2 is SYDVKM. The CDR3 nucleotides read TGTGCCAGCAGCAGGGACGGAACCAATTCACCCCTCCACTTT. Its protein is CASSRDGTNSPLHF.

The chain is built from TRBV4-3 and TRBJ2-2, with 9 positions matching TRBD2. Germline values: CDR1 LGHNA, CDR2 YSLEER. This CDR3 has 16 residues. Trimming removed 1 base from V and 6 bases from J; junction bases left unmatched: 6. DNA for the CDR3: TGCGCCAGCAGCCAAGGTCTAGCGGGATCTTCCGGGGAGCTGTTTTTT. This codes for CASSQGLAGSSGELFF.

The chain joins TRBV7-9 to TRBJ2-3; TRBD2 agrees at 7 bases. V lost 5 bases and J lost 11; bases outside the gene matches: 13. CDR1 is SEHNR, CDR2 FQNEAQ, per germline (reference sequence). CDR3 size: 14 residues. The CDR3 reads CASSRRSISGLQYF. In nucleotides, the CDR3 is TGTGCCAGCAGCCGACGATCGATTAGCGGGTTGCAGTATTTT.

This chain joins TRBV27 and TRBJ2-7; 8 bases are shared with TRBD1. Trimming at V came to 3 bases and at J to 0 bases, leaving 7 bases not matched to a gene. CDR1 is MNHEY and CDR2 is SMNVEV in the germline V gene (reference sequence). The CDR3 spans 16 residues. The CDR3 DNA follows: TGTGCCAGCAGTTTCCGCCTAGACAGGGGCTCCTACGAGCAGTACTTC. It is translated as CASSFRLDRGSYEQYF.

This clone was observed once. The chain employs TRBV11-1 and TRBJ2-4; 11 bases line up with TRBD2. Per germline, CDR1 SGHAT and CDR2 FQDESV (reference sequence). The CDR3 extends over 17 amino acids. Trimming at V came to 4 bases and at J to 7 bases, leaving 12 bases not matched to a gene. The CDR3: CASSSGLAAILGNIQYF. In DNA, the CDR3 is TGTGCCAGCAGCTCGGGACTAGCGGCCATCCTTGGGAACATTCAGTACTTC.

The gene calls are TRBV11-2 and TRBJ2-7; 7 bases are shared with TRBD1. Unmatched junction bases numbered 7, after V lost 2 bases and J lost 6 bases. The CDR3 runs 14 residues. Germline lookup yields CDR1 SGHAT and CDR2 FQNNGV. The CDR3, as DNA: TGTGCCAGCAGCTTACGACAGGGCTTGGGCGAGCAGTACTTC. It is translated as CASSLRQGLGEQYF.

The chain employs TRBV5-5 and TRBJ2-2, with TRBD1 matching 7 bases. The germline CDR1 and CDR2 sequences are SGHKS and YYEKEE (reference sequence). The CDR3 extends over 14 amino acids. Unmatched junction bases numbered 4, after V lost 2 bases and J lost 6 bases. CDR3 loop: CASSLTGEAGELFF. The DNA for the CDR3 is TGTGCCAGCAGCTTAACAGGGGAAGCCGGGGAGCTGTTTTTT. The full variable domain, completed using reference TRBV5-5 and TRBJ2-2, is DAGVTQSPTHLIKTRGQQVTLRCSPISGHKSVSWYQQVLGQGPQFIFQYYEKEERGRGNFPDRFSARQFPNYSSELNVNALLLGDSALYLCASSLTGEAGELFFGEGSRLTVL.

The gene calls are TRBV18 and TRBJ1-2, with TRBD1 identical over 9 bases. Germline CDR1 reads KGHSH; CDR2 reads LQKENI. The V and J ends lost 5 bases and 3 bases, in that order; junction bases with no gene match: 10. CDR3 size: 16 residues. This chain's CDR3 is CASSLRTGGADYGYTF. The CDR3 DNA follows: TGTGCCAGCTCATTGCGTACAGGGGGCGCCGACTATGGCTACACCTTC. The whole variable domain, remainder taken from reference TRBV18 and TRBJ1-2, is NAGVMQNPRHLVRRRGQEARLRCSPMKGHSHVYWYRQLPEEGLKFMVYLQKENIIDESGMPKERFSAEFPKEGPSILRIQQVVRGDSAAYFCASSLRTGGADYGYTFGSGTRLTVV.

This clone was counted at least ten times. The chain carries TRBV6-5 and TRBJ1-3; the match to TRBD1 covers 8 bases. CDR3 size: 14 residues. Germline V gives CDR1 MNHEY, CDR2 SVGAGI. Losses at the gene ends were 2 bases for V and 4 bases for J; bases not matched to a gene: 1. CDR3 loop: CASSYRTGGNTIYF. The DNA for the CDR3 is TGTGCCAGCAGTTACCGGACAGGGGGAAACACCATATATTTT.

The chain joins TRBV5-1 to TRBJ2-1; 10 bases are shared with TRBD2. The CDR3 is 17 amino acids. CDR1 and CDR2 (germline): SGHRS, YFSETQ. V shed 1 base and J 9 bases; nucleotides not matched to a gene: 13. CDR3 sequence reads: CASSLYQAGGPMSEQFF. In nucleotides, the CDR3 is TGCGCCAGCAGCTTGTACCAAGCGGGAGGGCCCATGAGTGAGCAGTTCTTC.

The V and J genes are TRBV19 and TRBJ2-7, with D possibly being TRBD1 (6 bases). CDR1 is LNHDA and CDR2 is SQIVND in the germline V gene (reference sequence). The CDR3 has 13 amino acids. Trimming shortened V by 3 bases and J by 6 bases, and 12 bases separated the two germline ends. Here the CDR3 DNA reads TGTGCCAGTAGTATTGGGGTAGGGGGCGAGCAGTACTTC. This sequence encodes CASSIGVGGEQYF.

The CDR3 is CASSGTTGIYGYTF. CDR3 in DNA: TGTGCCAGCTCTGGAACTACAGGGATCTATGGCTACACCTTC. The chain carries TRBV18 and TRBJ1-2, with a possible D match to TRBD1 (6 bases). The CDR3 length is 14 residues. In germline, CDR1 is KGHSH, CDR2 LQKENI. The V and J ends lost 6 bases and 4 bases respectively, with 15 bases between them. Complete variable domain (other parts from reference TRBV18 and TRBJ1-2): NAGVMQNPRHLVRRRGQEARLRCSPMKGHSHVYWYRQLPEEGLKFMVYLQKENIIDESGMPKERFSAEFPKEGPSILRIQQVVRGDSAAYFCASSGTTGIYGYTFGSGTRLTVV.

The table lists this clone with a few counts. This chain connects TRBV30 to TRBJ2-7; possible D gene TRBD2, 5 bases. This CDR3 is built from 12 residues. The germline gives CDR1 GTSNPN, CDR2 SVGIG (reference sequence). Trimming removed 0 bases from V and 9 bases from J, with 12 bases in between. In nucleotides, the CDR3 is TGTGCCTGGAGTGTGGTAAGCGGCGGGCAGTACTTC. It translates to CAWSVVSGGQYF.